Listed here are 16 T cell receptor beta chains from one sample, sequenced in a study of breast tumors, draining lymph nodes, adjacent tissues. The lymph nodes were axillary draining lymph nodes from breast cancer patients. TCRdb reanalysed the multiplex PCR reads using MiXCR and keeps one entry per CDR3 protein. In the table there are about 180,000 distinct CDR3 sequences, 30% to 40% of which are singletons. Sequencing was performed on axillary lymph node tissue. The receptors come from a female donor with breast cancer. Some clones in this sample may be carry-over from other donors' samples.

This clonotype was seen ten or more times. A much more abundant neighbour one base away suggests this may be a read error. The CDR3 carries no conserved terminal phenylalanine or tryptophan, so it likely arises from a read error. DNA for the CDR3: TGCGCCAGCAGTGAACACAGGGCTAAAGGAGAGCAGTACCTC. It is translated as CASSEHRAKGEQYL. The chain carries TRBV10-1 and TRBJ2-7, with D tentatively TRBD1 (6 bases). The CDR3 runs 14 residues. The V gene's germline CDR1 is WNHNN and CDR2 SYGVQD (reference sequence). V lost 3 bases to trimming and J lost 7 bases, with 16 bases between them.

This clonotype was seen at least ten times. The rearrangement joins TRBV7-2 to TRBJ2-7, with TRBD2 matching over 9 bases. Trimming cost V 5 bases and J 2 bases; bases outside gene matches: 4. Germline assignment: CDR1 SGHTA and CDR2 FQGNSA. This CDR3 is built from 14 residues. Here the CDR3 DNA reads TGTGCCAGCAGCGCGGGGGGGGCCACCTACGAGCAGTACTTC. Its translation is CASSAGGATYEQYF.

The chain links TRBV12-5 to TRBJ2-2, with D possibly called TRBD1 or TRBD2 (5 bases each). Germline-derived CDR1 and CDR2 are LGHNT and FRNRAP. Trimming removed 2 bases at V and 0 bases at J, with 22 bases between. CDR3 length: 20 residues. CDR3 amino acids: CASGLRRGPQGCANTGELFF. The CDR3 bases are TGTGCTAGTGGTTTGCGCCGGGGTCCCCAGGGCTGTGCGAACACCGGGGAGCTGTTTTTT. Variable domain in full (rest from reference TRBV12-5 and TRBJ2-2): DARVTQTPRHKVTEMGQEVTMRCQPILGHNTVFWYRQTMMQGLELLAYFRNRAPLDDSGMPKDRFSAEMPDATLATLKIQPSEPRDSAVYFCASGLRRGPQGCANTGELFFGEGSRLTVL.

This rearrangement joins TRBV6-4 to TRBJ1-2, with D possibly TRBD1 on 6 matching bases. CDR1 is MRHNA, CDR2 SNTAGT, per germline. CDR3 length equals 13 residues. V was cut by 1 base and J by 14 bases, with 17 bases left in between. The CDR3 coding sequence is TGTGCCAGCAGTGACTGGGCAGGGGCCAGTGTGACCTTC. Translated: CASSDWAGASVTF.

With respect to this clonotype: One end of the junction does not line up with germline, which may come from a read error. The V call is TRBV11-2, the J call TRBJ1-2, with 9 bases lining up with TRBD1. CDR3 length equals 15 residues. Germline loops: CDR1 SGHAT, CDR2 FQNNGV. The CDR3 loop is CANSLGQGTFYGYTF. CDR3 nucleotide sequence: TGTGCCAACAGCTTGGGACAGGGCACCTTTTATGGCTACACCTTC.

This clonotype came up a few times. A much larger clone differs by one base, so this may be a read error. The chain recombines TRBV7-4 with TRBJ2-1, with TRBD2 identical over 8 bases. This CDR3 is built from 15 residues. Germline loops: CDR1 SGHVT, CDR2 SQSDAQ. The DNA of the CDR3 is TGTGCCAGCAGCTTGCAGCGGGAGAGGTACAATGAGCAGCTCTTC. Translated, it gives CASSLQRERYNEQLF.

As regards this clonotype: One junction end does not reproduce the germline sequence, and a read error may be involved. The CDR3 region has the DNA TGTGCCAGCAACCAGGACAGGGGGCGTTATGGAAAACTTTTTTTT. Translating it yields CASNQDRGRYGKLFF. The chain combines TRBV2 with TRBJ1-4; 11 positions agree with TRBD1. CDR3 size: 15 residues. CDR1 and CDR2 (germline): SNHLY, FYNNEI.

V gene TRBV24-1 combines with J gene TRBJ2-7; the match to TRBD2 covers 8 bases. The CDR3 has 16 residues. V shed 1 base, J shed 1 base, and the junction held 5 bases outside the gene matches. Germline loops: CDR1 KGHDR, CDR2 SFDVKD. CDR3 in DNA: TGTGCCACCAGTGATTTCTCAGCGGGGGATTCCTACGAGCAGTACTTC. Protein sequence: CATSDFSAGDSYEQYF.

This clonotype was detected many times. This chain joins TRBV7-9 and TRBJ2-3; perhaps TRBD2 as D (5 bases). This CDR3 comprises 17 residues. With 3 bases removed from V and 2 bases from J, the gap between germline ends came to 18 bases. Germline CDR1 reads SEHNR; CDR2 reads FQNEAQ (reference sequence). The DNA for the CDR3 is TGTGCCAGCAGCTTTAGGACTTTCCAGGACTCCACAGATACGCAGTATTTT. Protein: CASSFRTFQDSTDTQYF.

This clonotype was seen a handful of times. CDR3 region: CASTALQGGGYTF. The CDR3 nucleotides read TGTGCCAGCACCGCCCTGCAAGGTGGTGGCTACACCTTC. The chain is built from TRBV2 and TRBJ1-2; D remains unclear. Germline CDR1 reads SNHLY; CDR2 reads FYNNEI. The CDR3 contains 13 residues. Deletions cut 7 bases from V and 7 bases from J, with 16 bases between. The full variable domain, its missing parts supplied by reference TRBV2 and TRBJ1-2, is EPEVTQTPSHQVTQMGQEVILRCVPISNHLYFYWYRQILGQKVEFLVSFYNNEISEKSEIFDDQFSVERPDGSNFTLKIRSTKLEDSAMYFCASTALQGGGYTFGSGTRLTVV.

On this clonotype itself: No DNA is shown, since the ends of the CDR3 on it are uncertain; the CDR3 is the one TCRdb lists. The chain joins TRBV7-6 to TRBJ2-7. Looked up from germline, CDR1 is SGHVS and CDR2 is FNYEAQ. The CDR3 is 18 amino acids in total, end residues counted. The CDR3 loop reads CASSFYICSASLRFEQYF.

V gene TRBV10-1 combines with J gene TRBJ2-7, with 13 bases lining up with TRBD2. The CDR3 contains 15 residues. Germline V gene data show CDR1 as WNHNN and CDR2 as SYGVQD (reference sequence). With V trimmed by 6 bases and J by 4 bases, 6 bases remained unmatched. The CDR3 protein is CASRGGLAGEYEQYF. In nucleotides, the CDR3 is TGCGCCAGCAGAGGCGGACTAGCGGGAGAATACGAGCAGTACTTC.

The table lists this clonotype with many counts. The CDR3 is CASYAGKGYTF. The DNA of the CDR3 is TGTGCCAGCTATGCAGGGAAAGGCTACACCTTC. The genes are TRBV28 and TRBJ1-2, with D tentatively TRBD1 (5 bases). CDR1 MDHEN and CDR2 SYDVKM come from the germline V gene. V was clipped by 8 bases and J by 8 bases, with 12 bases between them. This CDR3 is built from 11 residues.

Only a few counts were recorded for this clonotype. The CDR3 region has the DNA TGTGCCAGCAGTCGCGGCACAGGGTCGAATGAGCAGTTCTTC. Translation: CASSRGTGSNEQFF. The chain has TRBV6-2 or TRBV6-3 and TRBJ2-1; TRBD1 might be the D (6 bases). Germline V lookup: CDR1 MNHEY, CDR2 SVGEGT. Trimming shortened V by 5 bases and J by 7 bases, and 15 bases separated the two germline ends. The CDR3 totals 14 residues.

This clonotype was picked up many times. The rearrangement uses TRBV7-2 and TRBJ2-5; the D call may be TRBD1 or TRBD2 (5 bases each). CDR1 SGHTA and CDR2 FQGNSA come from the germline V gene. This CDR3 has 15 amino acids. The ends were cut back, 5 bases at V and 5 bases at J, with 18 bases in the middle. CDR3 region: CASSPRGASGETQYF. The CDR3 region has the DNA TGTGCCAGCAGCCCAAGAGGGGCCAGCGGCGAGACCCAGTACTTC.

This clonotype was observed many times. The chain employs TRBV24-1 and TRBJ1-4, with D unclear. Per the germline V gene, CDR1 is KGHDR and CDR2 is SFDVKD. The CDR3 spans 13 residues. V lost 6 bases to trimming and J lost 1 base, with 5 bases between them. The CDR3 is CATSPGTNEKLFF. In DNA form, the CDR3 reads TGTGCCACCAGTCCTGGAACTAATGAAAAACTGTTTTTT.